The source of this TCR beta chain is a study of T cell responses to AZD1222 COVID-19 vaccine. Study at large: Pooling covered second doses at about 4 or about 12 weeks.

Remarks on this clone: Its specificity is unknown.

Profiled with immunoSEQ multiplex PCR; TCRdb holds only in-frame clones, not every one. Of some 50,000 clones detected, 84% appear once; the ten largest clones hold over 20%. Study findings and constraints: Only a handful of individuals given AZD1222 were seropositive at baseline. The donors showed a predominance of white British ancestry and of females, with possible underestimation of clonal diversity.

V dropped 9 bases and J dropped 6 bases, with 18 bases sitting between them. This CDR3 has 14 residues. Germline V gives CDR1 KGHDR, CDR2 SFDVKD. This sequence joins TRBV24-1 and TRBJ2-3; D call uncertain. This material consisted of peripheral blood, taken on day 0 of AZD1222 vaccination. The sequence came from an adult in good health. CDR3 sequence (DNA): TGTGCCACCCCGACGGTGGCCCATCGGGATACGCAGTATTTT. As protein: CATPTVAHRDTQYF.